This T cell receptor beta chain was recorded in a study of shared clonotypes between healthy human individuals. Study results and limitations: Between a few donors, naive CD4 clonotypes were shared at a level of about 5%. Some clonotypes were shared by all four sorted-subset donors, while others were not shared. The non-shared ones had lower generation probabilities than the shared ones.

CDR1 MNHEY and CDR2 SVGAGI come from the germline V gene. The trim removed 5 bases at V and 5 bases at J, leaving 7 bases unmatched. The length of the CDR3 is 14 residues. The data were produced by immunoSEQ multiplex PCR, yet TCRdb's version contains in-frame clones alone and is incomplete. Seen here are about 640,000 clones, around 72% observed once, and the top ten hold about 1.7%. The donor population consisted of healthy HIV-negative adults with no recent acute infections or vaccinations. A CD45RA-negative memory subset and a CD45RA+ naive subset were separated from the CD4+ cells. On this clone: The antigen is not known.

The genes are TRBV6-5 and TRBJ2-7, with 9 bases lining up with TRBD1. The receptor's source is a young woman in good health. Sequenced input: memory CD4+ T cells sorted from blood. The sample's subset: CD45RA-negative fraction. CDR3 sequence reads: CASSLRDRVNEQYF. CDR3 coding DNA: TGTGCCAGCAGTCTCCGGGACAGGGTCAACGAGCAGTACTTC.